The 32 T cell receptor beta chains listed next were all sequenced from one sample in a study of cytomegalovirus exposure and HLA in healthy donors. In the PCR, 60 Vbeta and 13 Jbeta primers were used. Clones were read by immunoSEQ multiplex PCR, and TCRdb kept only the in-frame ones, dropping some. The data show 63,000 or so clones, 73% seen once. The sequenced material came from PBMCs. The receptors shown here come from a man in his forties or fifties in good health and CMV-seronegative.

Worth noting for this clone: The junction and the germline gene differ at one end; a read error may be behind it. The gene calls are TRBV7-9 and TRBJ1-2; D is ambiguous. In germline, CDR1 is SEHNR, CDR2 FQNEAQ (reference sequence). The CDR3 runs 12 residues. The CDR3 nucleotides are TGTTCCAGCAGCTTGACTCTACGGTACTGCCCCTTC. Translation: CSSSLTLRYCPF.

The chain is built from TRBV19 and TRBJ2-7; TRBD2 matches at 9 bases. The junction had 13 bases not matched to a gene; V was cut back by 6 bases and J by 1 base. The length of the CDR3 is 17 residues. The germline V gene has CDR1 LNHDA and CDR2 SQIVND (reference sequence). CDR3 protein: CASSRRSDSGRSYEQYF. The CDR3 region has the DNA TGTGCCAGTAGCCGCCGGAGCGATAGCGGGAGATCCTACGAGCAGTACTTC.

The CDR3 region has the DNA TGTGCCAGCAGTTTACCCTACAGGGGGCGTTCGGGCGGCTACACCTTC. This encodes CASSLPYRGRSGGYTF. The chain has TRBV7-9 and TRBJ1-2, with 9 bases aligning to TRBD1. Germline CDR1 is SEHNR and CDR2 is FQNEAQ (reference sequence). Germline trimming cut 6 bases from V and 8 bases from J; bases unmatched to any gene: 16. This CDR3 contains 16 residues.

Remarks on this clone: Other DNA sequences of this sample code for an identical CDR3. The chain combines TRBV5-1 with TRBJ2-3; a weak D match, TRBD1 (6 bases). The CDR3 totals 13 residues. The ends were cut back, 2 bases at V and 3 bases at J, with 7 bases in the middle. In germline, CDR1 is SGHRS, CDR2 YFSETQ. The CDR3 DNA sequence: TGCGCCAGCAGCTTACAGGGTACAGATACGCAGTATTTT. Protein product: CASSLQGTDTQYF.

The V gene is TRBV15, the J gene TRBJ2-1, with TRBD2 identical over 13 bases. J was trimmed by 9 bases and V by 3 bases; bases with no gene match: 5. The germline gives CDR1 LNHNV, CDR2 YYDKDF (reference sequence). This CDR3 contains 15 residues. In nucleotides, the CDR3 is TGTGCCACCAGCAGTACTAGCGGGGGGGCCGTTGAGCAGTTCTTC. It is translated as CATSSTSGGAVEQFF.

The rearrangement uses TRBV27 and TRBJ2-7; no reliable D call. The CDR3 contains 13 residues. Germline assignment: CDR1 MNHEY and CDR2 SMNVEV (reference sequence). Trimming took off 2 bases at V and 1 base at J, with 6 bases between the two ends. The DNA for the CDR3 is TGTGCCAGCAGTTTAGGGCAGTCCTACGAGCAGTACTTC. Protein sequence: CASSLGQSYEQYF.

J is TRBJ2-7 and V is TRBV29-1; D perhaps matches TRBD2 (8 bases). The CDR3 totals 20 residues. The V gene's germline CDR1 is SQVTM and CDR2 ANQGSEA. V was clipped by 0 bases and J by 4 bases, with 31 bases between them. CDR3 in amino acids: CSVEEVTGVSGAPIVYEQYF. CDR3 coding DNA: TGCAGCGTTGAAGAGGTTACAGGGGTTAGCGGGGCCCCCATCGTGTACGAGCAGTACTTC.

CDR3 coding DNA: TGCAGCGCTAGGGGGCCAGGGTCCTACGAGCAGTACTTC. Translation gives CSARGPGSYEQYF. The chain employs TRBV29-1 and TRBJ2-7, with 7 positions matching TRBD1. V dropped 7 bases and J dropped 1; count of bases not matched to a gene: 7. Germline V gives CDR1 SQVTM, CDR2 ANQGSEA. This CDR3 region has 13 residues.

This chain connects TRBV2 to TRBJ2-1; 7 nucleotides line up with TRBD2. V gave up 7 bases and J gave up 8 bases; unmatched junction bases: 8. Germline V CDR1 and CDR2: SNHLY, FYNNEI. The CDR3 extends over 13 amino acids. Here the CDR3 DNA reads TGTGCCAGCATGAGAGCGGGGCTCGATGAGCAGTTCTTC. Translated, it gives CASMRAGLDEQFF.

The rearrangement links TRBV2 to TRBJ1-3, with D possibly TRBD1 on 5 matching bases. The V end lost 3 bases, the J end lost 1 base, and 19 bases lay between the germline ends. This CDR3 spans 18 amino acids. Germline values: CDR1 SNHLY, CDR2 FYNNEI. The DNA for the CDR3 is TGTGCCAGCAGTGAGGGGTGGAGACCGCGGGGGTCTGGAAACACCATATATTTT. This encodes CASSEGWRPRGSGNTIYF.

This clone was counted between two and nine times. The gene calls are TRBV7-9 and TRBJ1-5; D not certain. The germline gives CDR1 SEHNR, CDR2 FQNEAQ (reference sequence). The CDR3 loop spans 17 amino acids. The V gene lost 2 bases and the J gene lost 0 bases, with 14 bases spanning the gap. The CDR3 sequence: CASSLFGVGSSNQPQHF. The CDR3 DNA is TGTGCCAGCAGCTTATTCGGGGTTGGAAGTAGCAATCAGCCCCAGCATTTT. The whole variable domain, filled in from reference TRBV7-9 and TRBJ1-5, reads DTGVSQNPRHKITKRGQNVTFRCDPISEHNRLYWYRQTLGQGPEFLTYFQNEAQLEKSRLLSDRFSAERPKGSFSTLEIQRTEQGDSAMYLCASSLFGVGSSNQPQHFGDGTRLSIL.

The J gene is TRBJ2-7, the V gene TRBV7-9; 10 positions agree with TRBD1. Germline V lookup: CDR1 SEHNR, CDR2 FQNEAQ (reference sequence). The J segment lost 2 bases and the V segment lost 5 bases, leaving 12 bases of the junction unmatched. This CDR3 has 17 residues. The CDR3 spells CASSLEGTGTGAYEQYF. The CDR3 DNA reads TGTGCCAGCAGCCTGGAAGGGACCGGGACAGGGGCCTACGAGCAGTACTTC.

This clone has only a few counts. The CDR3 spells CASSLFPGGTEAFF. CDR3 in DNA: TGTGCCAGCAGCTTGTTCCCGGGGGGGACTGAAGCTTTCTTT. V is TRBV5-4 and J is TRBJ1-1, with D perhaps matching TRBD1 (5 bases). From germline, CDR1 is SGHNT and CDR2 YYREEE (reference sequence). V lost 1 base to trimming and J lost 5 bases, with 12 bases between them. CDR3 length: 14 amino acids. The variable domain in full, completed from reference TRBV5-4 and TRBJ1-1, reads ETGVTQSPTHLIKTRGQQVTLRCSSQSGHNTVSWYQQALGQGPQFIFQYYREEENGRGNFPPRFSGLQFPNYSSELNVNALELDDSALYLCASSLFPGGTEAFFGQGTRLTVV.

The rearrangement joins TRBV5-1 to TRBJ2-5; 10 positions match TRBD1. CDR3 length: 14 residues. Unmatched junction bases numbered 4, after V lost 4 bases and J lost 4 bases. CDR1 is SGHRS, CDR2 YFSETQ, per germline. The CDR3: CASSPDRGRETQYF. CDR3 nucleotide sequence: TGCGCCAGCAGCCCTGACAGGGGGCGAGAGACCCAGTACTTC.

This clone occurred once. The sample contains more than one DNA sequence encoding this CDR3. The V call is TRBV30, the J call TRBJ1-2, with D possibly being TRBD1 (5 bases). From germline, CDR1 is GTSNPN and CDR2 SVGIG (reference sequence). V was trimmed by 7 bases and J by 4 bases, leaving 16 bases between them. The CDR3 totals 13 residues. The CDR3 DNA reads TGTGCCTCTAGGCAGGGCAGGTCCTATGGCTACACCTTC. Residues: CASRQGRSYGYTF.

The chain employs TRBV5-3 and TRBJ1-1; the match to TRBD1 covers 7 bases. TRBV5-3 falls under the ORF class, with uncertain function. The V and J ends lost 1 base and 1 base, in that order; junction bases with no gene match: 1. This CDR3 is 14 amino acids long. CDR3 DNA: TGTGCCAGAAGCTTGAACAGGGGGAACACTGAAGCTTTCTTT. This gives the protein CARSLNRGNTEAFF.

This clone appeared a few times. CDR3 bases: TGTGCCAGCGGGGGCTATCAGCCCCAGCATTTT. Protein sequence: CASGGYQPQHF. This sequence joins TRBV6-6 and TRBJ1-5; tentative D call: TRBD1 (6 bases). Germline values: CDR1 MNHNY, CDR2 SVGAGI (reference sequence). V dropped 8 bases and J dropped 5 bases, with 7 bases sitting between them. The CDR3 is 11 amino acids.

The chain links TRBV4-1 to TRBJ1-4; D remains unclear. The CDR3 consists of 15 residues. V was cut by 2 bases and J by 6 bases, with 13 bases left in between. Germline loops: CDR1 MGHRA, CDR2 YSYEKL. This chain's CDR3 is CASSQTEVADEKLFF. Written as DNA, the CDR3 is TGCGCCAGCAGCCAAACGGAGGTCGCGGATGAAAAACTGTTTTTT.

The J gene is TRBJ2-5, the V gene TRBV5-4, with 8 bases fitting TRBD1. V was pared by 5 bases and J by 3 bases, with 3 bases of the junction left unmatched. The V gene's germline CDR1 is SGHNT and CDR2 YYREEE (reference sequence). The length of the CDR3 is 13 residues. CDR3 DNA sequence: TGTGCCAGCAGGCCGACAGGGGAAGAGACCCAGTACTTC. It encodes CASRPTGEETQYF.

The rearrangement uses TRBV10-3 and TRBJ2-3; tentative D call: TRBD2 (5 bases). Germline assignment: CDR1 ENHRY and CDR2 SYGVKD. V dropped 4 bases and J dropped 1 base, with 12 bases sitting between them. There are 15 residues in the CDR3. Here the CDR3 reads CAISGSPGGTDTQYF. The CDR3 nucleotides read TGTGCCATCAGTGGGTCCCCCGGGGGCACAGATACGCAGTATTTT.

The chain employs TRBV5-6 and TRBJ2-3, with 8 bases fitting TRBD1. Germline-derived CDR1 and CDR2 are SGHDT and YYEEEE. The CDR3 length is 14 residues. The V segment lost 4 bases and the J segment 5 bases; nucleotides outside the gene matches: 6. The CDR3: CASSETGVGDTQYF. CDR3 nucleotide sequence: TGTGCCAGCAGCGAGACAGGGGTAGGAGATACGCAGTATTTT.

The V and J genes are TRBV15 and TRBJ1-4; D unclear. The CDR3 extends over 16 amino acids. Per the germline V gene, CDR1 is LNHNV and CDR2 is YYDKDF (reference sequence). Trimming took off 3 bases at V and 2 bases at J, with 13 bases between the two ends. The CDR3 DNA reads TGTGCCACCAGCAGCGGCTTTATGAGGACTAATGAAAAACTGTTTTTT. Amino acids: CATSSGFMRTNEKLFF. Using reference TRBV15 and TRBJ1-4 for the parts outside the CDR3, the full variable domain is DAMVIQNPRYQVTQFGKPVTLSCSQTLNHNVMYWYQQKSSQAPKLLFHYYDKDFNNEADTPDNFQSRRPNTSFCFLDIRSPGLGDTAMYLCATSSGFMRTNEKLFFGSGTQLSVL.

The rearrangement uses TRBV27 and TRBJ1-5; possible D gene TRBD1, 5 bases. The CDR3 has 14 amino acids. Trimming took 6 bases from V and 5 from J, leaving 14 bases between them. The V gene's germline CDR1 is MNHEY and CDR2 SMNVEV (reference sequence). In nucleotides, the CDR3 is TGTGCCAGCAGACCCGGGGACTGGGATCAGCCCCAGCATTTT. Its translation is CASRPGDWDQPQHF.

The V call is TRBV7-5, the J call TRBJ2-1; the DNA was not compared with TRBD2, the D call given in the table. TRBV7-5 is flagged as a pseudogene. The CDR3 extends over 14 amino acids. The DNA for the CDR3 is TGTGCCAGCCTTACGGAAACTAGATTTAATGAGCAGTTCTTC. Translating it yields CASLTETRFNEQFF.

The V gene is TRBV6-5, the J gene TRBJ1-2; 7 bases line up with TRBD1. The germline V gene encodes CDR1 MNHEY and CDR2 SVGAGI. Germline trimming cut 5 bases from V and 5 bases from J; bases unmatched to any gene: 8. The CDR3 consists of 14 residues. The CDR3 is CASSRGQIGYGYTF. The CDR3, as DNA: TGTGCCAGCAGTCGGGGACAGATCGGGTATGGCTACACCTTC.

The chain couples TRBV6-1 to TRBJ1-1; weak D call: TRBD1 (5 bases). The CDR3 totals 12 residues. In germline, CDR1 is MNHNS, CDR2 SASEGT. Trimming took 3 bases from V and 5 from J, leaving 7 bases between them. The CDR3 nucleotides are TGTGCCAGCAGTGACAGGGTTACTGAAGCTTTCTTT. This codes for CASSDRVTEAFF.

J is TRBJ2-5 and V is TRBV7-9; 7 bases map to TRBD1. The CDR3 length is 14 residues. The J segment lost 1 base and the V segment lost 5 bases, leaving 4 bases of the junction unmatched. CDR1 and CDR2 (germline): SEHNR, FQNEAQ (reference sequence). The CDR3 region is CASSPRGIQETQYF. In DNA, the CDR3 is TGTGCCAGCAGCCCCAGGGGGATCCAAGAGACCCAGTACTTC.

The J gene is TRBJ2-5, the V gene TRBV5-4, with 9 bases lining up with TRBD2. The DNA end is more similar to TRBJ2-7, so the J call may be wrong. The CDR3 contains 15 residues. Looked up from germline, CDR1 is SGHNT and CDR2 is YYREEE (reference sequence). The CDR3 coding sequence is TGTGCCAGCAGCTTGAGCGGGGGGAGGACCTACGAGCAGTACTTC. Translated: CASSLSGGRTYEQYF.

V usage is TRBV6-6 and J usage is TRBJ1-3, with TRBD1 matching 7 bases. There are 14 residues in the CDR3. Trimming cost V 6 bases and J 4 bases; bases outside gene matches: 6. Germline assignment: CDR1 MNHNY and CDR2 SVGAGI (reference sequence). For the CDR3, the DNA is TGTGCCAGCAGACAGGGGTCTAGGGGAAACACCATATATTTT. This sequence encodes CASRQGSRGNTIYF.

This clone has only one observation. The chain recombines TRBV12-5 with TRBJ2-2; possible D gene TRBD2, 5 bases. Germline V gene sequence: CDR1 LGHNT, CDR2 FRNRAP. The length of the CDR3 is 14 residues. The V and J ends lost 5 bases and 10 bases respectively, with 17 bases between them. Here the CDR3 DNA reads TGTGCTAGTGGTAGAATCATAGCGAGTGCGGAGCTGTTTTTT. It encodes CASGRIIASAELFF.

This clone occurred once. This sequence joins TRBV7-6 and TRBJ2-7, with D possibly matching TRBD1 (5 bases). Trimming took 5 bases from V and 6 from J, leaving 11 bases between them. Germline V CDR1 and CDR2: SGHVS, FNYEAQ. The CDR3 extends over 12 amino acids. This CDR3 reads CASSQGHFEQYF. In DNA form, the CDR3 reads TGTGCCAGCAGCCAAGGACACTTCGAGCAGTACTTC.

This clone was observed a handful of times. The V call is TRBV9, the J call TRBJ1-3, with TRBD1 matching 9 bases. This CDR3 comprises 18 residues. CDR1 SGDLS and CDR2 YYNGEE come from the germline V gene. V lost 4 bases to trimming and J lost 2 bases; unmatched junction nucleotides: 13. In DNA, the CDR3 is TGTGCCAGCAGCTCCGGGTGGTGGGGACAGGGCACTGGAAACACCATATATTTT. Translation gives CASSSGWWGQGTGNTIYF.